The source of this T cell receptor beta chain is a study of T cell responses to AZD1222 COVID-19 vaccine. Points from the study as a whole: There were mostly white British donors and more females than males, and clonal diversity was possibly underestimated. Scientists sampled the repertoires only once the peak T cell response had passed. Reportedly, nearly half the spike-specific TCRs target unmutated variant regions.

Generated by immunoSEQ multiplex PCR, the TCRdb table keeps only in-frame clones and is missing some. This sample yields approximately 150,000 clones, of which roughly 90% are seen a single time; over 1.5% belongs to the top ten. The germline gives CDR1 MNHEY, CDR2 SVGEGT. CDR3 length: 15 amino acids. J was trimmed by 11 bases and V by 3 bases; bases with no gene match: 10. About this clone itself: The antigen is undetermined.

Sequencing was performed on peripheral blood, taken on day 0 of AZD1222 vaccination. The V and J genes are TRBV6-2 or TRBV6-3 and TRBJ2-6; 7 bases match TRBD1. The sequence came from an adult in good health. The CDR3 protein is CASSYGQDGPHVLTF. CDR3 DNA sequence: TGTGCCAGCAGTTATGGACAGGATGGCCCTCACGTCCTGACTTTC.